The 9 T cell receptor beta chains in this list originate from one sample, sequenced in a study of PD-L1 blockade in urothelial cancer. Noted time point: pretreatment peripheral blood. TCRdb's table, derived via immunoSEQ multiplex PCR, lists solely in-frame clones and lacks some. The sample contains tens of thousands of clones, 81% of which appear only once. The material sequenced was PBMCs, taken around atezolizumab (anti-PD-L1) treatment. These receptors were taken from an older man with urothelial cancer.

This chain links TRBV5-1 with TRBJ2-2, with TRBD1 matching 9 bases. This CDR3 region has 17 residues. The germline gives CDR1 SGHRS, CDR2 YFSETQ. V lost 3 bases to trimming and J lost 1 base; unmatched junction nucleotides: 7. The CDR3 spells CASSSATGGENTGELFF. The CDR3 DNA reads TGCGCCAGCAGCTCCGCGACAGGGGGGGAGAACACCGGGGAGCTGTTTTTT.

The J gene is TRBJ2-1, the V gene TRBV2, with TRBD2 identical over 11 bases. This CDR3 is 15 amino acids long. The germline V gene encodes CDR1 SNHLY and CDR2 FYNNEI. Germline trimming cut 6 bases from V and 4 bases from J; bases unmatched to any gene: 5. CDR3 bases: TGTGCCAGCAGGCTCGGACTAGCGGGTTACAATGAGCAGTTCTTC. Its protein is CASRLGLAGYNEQFF.

The chain couples TRBV7-9 to TRBJ2-3; 9 bases are shared with TRBD2. Germline assignment: CDR1 SEHNR and CDR2 FQNEAQ (reference sequence). This CDR3 region has 16 residues. Unmatched junction bases numbered 12, after V lost 5 bases and J lost 6 bases. DNA for the CDR3: TGTGCCAGCAGCCCCTTTGCGGGAGGGCCGGGGGATACGCAGTATTTT. Protein: CASSPFAGGPGDTQYF.

V usage is TRBV15 and J usage is TRBJ2-5; TRBD1 matches 9 bases. The germline gives CDR1 LNHNV, CDR2 YYDKDF (reference sequence). V lost 1 base and J lost 1; bases outside the gene matches: 4. This CDR3 has 16 amino acids. The CDR3, as DNA: TGTGCCACCAGCAGAGTGACAGGGGGGGCCCAAGAGACCCAGTACTTC. Translating gives CATSRVTGGAQETQYF.

The chain recombines TRBV13 with TRBJ1-2, with 7 bases matching TRBD1. The CDR3 has 15 residues. CDR1 is PRHDT, CDR2 FYEKMQ, per germline (reference sequence). V was clipped by 5 bases and J by 7 bases; unmatched bases: 13. The CDR3: CASSIGAGGDGGYTF. The CDR3, as DNA: TGTGCCAGCAGCATTGGGGCAGGGGGAGACGGTGGCTACACCTTC.

The J gene is TRBJ2-2, the V gene TRBV2; 11 bases align to TRBD1. The germline V gene encodes CDR1 SNHLY and CDR2 FYNNEI. The junction had 2 bases not matched to a gene; V was cut back by 0 bases and J by 5 bases. The CDR3 has 16 amino acids. The CDR3 sequence: CASSEAGTGGTGELFF. In nucleotides, the CDR3 is TGTGCCAGCAGTGAAGCAGGGACAGGGGGGACCGGGGAGCTGTTTTTT.

J is TRBJ2-3 and V is TRBV6-5; D call uncertain. The V and J ends lost 0 bases and 0 bases respectively, with 10 bases between them. Germline V gene data show CDR1 as MNHEY and CDR2 as SVGAGI. This CDR3 comprises 16 residues. The CDR3 loop reads CASSYSTLDSTDTQYF. The CDR3 DNA reads as TGTGCCAGCAGTTACTCGACTCTCGATAGCACAGATACGCAGTATTTT.

The sample holds one count of this clone. The chain has TRBV7-3 and TRBJ2-3, with 8 bases identical to TRBD2. Germline V gene lookup returns CDR1 SGHTA and CDR2 FQGTGA. The CDR3 covers 16 residues. V was clipped by 5 bases and J by 1 base; unmatched bases: 8. CDR3 amino acids: CASSRREGSGTDTQYF. CDR3 sequence (DNA): TGTGCCAGCAGCCGCCGGGAGGGGAGTGGCACAGATACGCAGTATTTT.

The V and J genes are TRBV7-2 and TRBJ1-1, with 8 bases lining up with TRBD1. Germline lookup yields CDR1 SGHTA and CDR2 FQGNSA. J was trimmed by 1 base and V by 5 bases; bases with no gene match: 6. CDR3 length: 15 residues. The DNA of the CDR3 is TGTGCCAGCAGCCCCAGGACAGGGTCGAACACTGAAGCTTTCTTT. Its translation is CASSPRTGSNTEAFF.